A single sample gave rise to the 26 T cell receptor beta chains below, sequenced in a study of blood T cell repertoires in COVID-19. Clones were sequenced by immunoSEQ multiplex PCR, and TCRdb holds only the in-frame ones, with some missing. The sample consists of about 170,000 clones, roughly 93% of them appearing once. Sample: peripheral blood. The receptors stem from a man aged 18 to 35 with COVID-19, enrolled during active disease.

The chain has TRBV5-1 and TRBJ2-7, with D hard to call. Germline V gene data show CDR1 as SGHRS and CDR2 as YFSETQ. V shed 0 bases and J shed 5 bases, with 9 bases lying between them. CDR3 length: 13 amino acids. The CDR3 protein is CASSLDPDNEQYF. The CDR3 DNA is TGCGCCAGCAGCTTGGATCCAGACAACGAGCAGTACTTC. The whole variable domain, remainder taken from reference TRBV5-1 and TRBJ2-7, is KAGVTQTPRYLIKTRGQQVTLSCSPISGHRSVSWYQQTPGQGLQFLFEYFSETQRNKGNFPGRFSGRQFSNSRSEMNVSTLELGDSALYLCASSLDPDNEQYFGPGTRLTVT.

The chain is built from TRBV28 and TRBJ1-2, with D maybe TRBD1 (6 bases). CDR3 length equals 16 residues. Trimming removed 3 bases from V and 1 base from J, with 15 bases in between. From germline, CDR1 is MDHEN and CDR2 SYDVKM. The CDR3 sequence is CASSFPGGALNYGYTF. CDR3 sequence (DNA): TGTGCCAGCAGTTTCCCGGGGGGGGCGCTTAACTATGGCTACACCTTC.

This chain's CDR3 is CASSRGNNEKLFF. In DNA form, the CDR3 reads TGTGCCAGCAGCCGAGGGAATAATGAAAAACTGTTTTTT. This chain joins TRBV7-2 and TRBJ1-4, with D uncertain. Germline CDR1 is SGHTA and CDR2 is FQGNSA. V was shortened by 5 bases and J by 4 bases, with 8 bases between the two germline ends. The CDR3 runs 13 residues.

The chain couples TRBV7-9 to TRBJ2-7; 12 nucleotides match TRBD2. The CDR3 extends over 15 amino acids. Losses at the gene ends were 1 base for V and 4 bases for J; bases not matched to a gene: 2. CDR1 and CDR2 (germline): SEHNR, FQNEAQ (reference sequence). Here the CDR3 reads CASSLETSGSYEQYF. The CDR3 bases are TGTGCCAGCAGCTTAGAGACTAGCGGGAGTTACGAGCAGTACTTC.

The V and J genes are TRBV7-2 and TRBJ1-1, with TRBD1 matching over 8 bases. Trimming cost V 4 bases and J 10 bases; bases outside gene matches: 5. There are 12 residues in the CDR3. CDR1 and CDR2 from the germline V gene are SGHTA and FQGNSA. The CDR3: CASSSTGAGAFF. In DNA, the CDR3 is TGTGCCAGCAGCTCGACAGGGGCGGGAGCTTTCTTT. Full variable domain (rest looked up from reference TRBV7-2 and TRBJ1-1): GAGVSQSPSNKVTEKGKDVELRCDPISGHTALYWYRQSLGQGLEFLIYFQGNSAPDKSGLPSDRFSAERTGGSVSTLTIQRTQQEDSAVYLCASSSTGAGAFFGQGTRLTVV.

The J gene is TRBJ2-1, the V gene TRBV5-4; tentatively, D is TRBD1 (6 bases). The length of the CDR3 is 12 residues. Looked up from germline, CDR1 is SGHNT and CDR2 is YYREEE (reference sequence). Trimming cost V 1 base and J 8 bases, with 7 bases left between them. Here the CDR3 DNA reads TGTGCCAGCAGCTTGAGGGGGTATGAGCAGTTCTTC. Protein: CASSLRGYEQFF.

The CDR3 spells CASSSLGGRGPLNTEAFF. CDR3 sequence (DNA): TGTGCCAGCAGCTCCCTTGGGGGCAGGGGGCCTTTGAACACTGAAGCTTTCTTT. The chain joins TRBV5-6 to TRBJ1-1, with 8 bases that match TRBD1. There are 18 residues in the CDR3. V lost 3 bases and J lost 0; bases outside the gene matches: 13. Looked up from germline, CDR1 is SGHDT and CDR2 is YYEEEE.

The chain carries TRBV5-1 and TRBJ2-2, with 7 positions matching TRBD1. This CDR3 is 16 amino acids long. The germline gives CDR1 SGHRS, CDR2 YFSETQ. V lost 1 base and J lost 1; bases outside the gene matches: 4. The CDR3 loop is CASSLLQGRNTGELFF. In nucleotides, the CDR3 is TGCGCCAGCAGCTTGCTACAGGGGAGGAACACCGGGGAGCTGTTTTTT.

The rearrangement links TRBV5-4 to TRBJ1-1; TRBD1 is a possible D gene (5 bases). Looked up from germline, CDR1 is SGHNT and CDR2 is YYREEE (reference sequence). V was pared by 3 bases and J by 0 bases, with 12 bases between. This CDR3 has 15 amino acids. CDR3 sequence (DNA): TGTGCCAGCAGCTCAGGGATAGGTTTGAACACTGAAGCTTTCTTT. It yields the protein CASSSGIGLNTEAFF.

V and J are TRBV2 and TRBJ2-1; unclear D gene. V gave up 7 bases and J gave up 1 base, with 2 bases separating them. Germline CDR1 and CDR2: SNHLY and FYNNEI. CDR3 size: 11 residues. CDR3 DNA sequence: TGTGCCAGCACGTCCTACAATGAGCAGTTCTTC. Protein sequence: CASTSYNEQFF.

This chain uses TRBV7-2 with TRBJ2-7; 8 positions match TRBD2. Unmatched junction bases numbered 13, after V lost 5 bases and J lost 1 base. This CDR3 has 17 residues. The germline V gene has CDR1 SGHTA and CDR2 FQGNSA. CDR3 amino acids: CASSPPVGGRPSYEQYF. In DNA form, the CDR3 reads TGTGCCAGCAGCCCTCCTGTCGGCGGGAGGCCATCCTACGAGCAGTACTTC.

This clone was detected once. V is TRBV5-6 and J is TRBJ2-7, with D unresolved. V was shortened by 4 bases and J by 0 bases, with 5 bases between the two germline ends. The CDR3 has 12 residues. Germline CDR1 and CDR2: SGHDT and YYEEEE. The CDR3 nucleotides are TGTGCCAGCAGCGTCCTCTCCTACGAGCAGTACTTC. It is translated as CASSVLSYEQYF.

V and J are TRBV11-2 and TRBJ2-5, with 9 nucleotides matching TRBD2. Per germline, CDR1 SGHAT and CDR2 FQNNGV. V shed 1 base and J 5 bases; nucleotides not matched to a gene: 5. This CDR3 has 15 residues. The CDR3 spells CASSLVLAGQETQYF. The CDR3 DNA sequence: TGTGCCAGCAGCTTAGTGCTAGCGGGACAGGAGACCCAGTACTTC.

The chain employs TRBV29-1 and TRBJ2-7, with 11 positions matching TRBD1. Germline V gives CDR1 SQVTM, CDR2 ANQGSEA. The V and J ends lost 0 bases and 5 bases, in that order; junction bases with no gene match: 3. This CDR3 is built from 14 residues. The CDR3 region has the DNA TGCAGCGTTGAAGATGGGACAGGGGGAAACGAGCAGTACTTC. Protein: CSVEDGTGGNEQYF.

The V and J genes are TRBV21-1 and TRBJ1-6. TRBV21-1 is designated a pseudogene. This CDR3 spans 17 amino acids. The CDR3 is CASSKRRTQDANSPLHF. Here the CDR3 DNA reads TGTGCCAGCAGCAAAAGGAGGACCCAGGATGCCAATTCACCCCTCCACTTT.

This chain uses TRBV4-3 with TRBJ2-3, with 14 bases aligning to TRBD2. CDR1 is LGHNA, CDR2 YSLEER, per germline. With V trimmed by 4 bases and J by 0 bases, 3 bases remained unmatched. This CDR3 has 17 amino acids. CDR3 residues: CASSPGTSGRSTDTQYF. The CDR3 coding sequence is TGCGCCAGCAGCCCTGGGACTAGCGGGAGAAGCACAGATACGCAGTATTTT.

This sequence joins TRBV6-5 and TRBJ2-1, with D possibly TRBD2 on 7 matching bases. The V gene lost 7 bases and the J gene lost 4 bases, with 17 bases spanning the gap. Germline-derived CDR1 and CDR2 are MNHEY and SVGAGI. There are 15 residues in the CDR3. The CDR3: CASIDTGRGYNEQFF. The DNA of the CDR3 is TGTGCCAGCATCGACACGGGGAGGGGGTACAATGAGCAGTTCTTC.

The CDR3 sequence: CAWNGGRTGYTF. CDR3 DNA sequence: TGTGCCTGGAACGGGGGGAGGACTGGCTACACCTTC. The chain couples TRBV30 to TRBJ1-2; D perhaps matches TRBD1 (5 bases). V lost 4 bases to trimming and J lost 7 bases, with 13 bases between them. The CDR3 loop spans 12 amino acids. The germline gives CDR1 GTSNPN, CDR2 SVGIG (reference sequence).

This clone was seen only once. The chain recombines TRBV27 with TRBJ2-1; D perhaps matches TRBD1 (6 bases). CDR1 and CDR2 (germline): MNHEY, SMNVEV (reference sequence). V lost 10 bases and J lost 7, with 20 bases in between. The CDR3 sequence is 14 residues long. The CDR3, as DNA: TGTGCCACCTCAGACCAGGGGATTAGAAATGAGCAGTTCTTC. Translation: CATSDQGIRNEQFF.

V is TRBV11-3 and J is TRBJ2-7, with 7 bases that match TRBD1. Per the germline V gene, CDR1 is SGHNT and CDR2 is YENEEA. The ends lost 0 bases at V and 4 bases at J; junction bases unmatched: 0. This CDR3 contains 13 residues. CDR3 bases: TGTGCCAGCAGCTTAGAGACAGGGTACGAGCAGTACTTC. It yields the protein CASSLETGYEQYF.

This chain links TRBV28 with TRBJ2-7; D unclear. Trimming stripped 6 bases from V and 5 bases from J, with 8 bases between. The CDR3 spans 11 residues. Germline V CDR1 and CDR2: MDHEN, SYDVKM. CDR3 in DNA: TGTGCCAGCAGGCAGGTCCACGAGCAGTACTTC. The encoded protein is CASRQVHEQYF.

The chain joins TRBV29-1 to TRBJ2-1, with 15 bases aligning to TRBD2. With V trimmed by 7 bases and J by 5 bases, 6 bases remained unmatched. CDR3 length: 15 residues. From germline, CDR1 is SQVTM and CDR2 ANQGSEA. CDR3 bases: TGCAGCGCTCCCGGACTAGCGGGAGGGGACAATGAGCAGTTCTTC. Translating it yields CSAPGLAGGDNEQFF.

This chain connects TRBV5-5 to TRBJ2-7, with D possibly matching TRBD2 (5 bases). Trimming took 4 bases from V and 3 from J, leaving 11 bases between them. The germline gives CDR1 SGHKS, CDR2 YYEKEE (reference sequence). The length of the CDR3 is 13 residues. The CDR3 is CASSPWTGYEQYF. CDR3 coding DNA: TGTGCCAGCAGCCCTTGGACTGGCTACGAGCAGTACTTC.

This CDR3 is CASSLGTGGPYEQYF. CDR3 bases: TGTGCCAGCAGCTTAGGGACAGGGGGCCCCTACGAGCAGTACTTC. The rearrangement links TRBV13 to TRBJ2-7; TRBD1 agrees at 10 bases. From germline, CDR1 is PRHDT and CDR2 FYEKMQ (reference sequence). The CDR3 sequence is 15 residues long. V was pared by 0 bases and J by 2 bases, with 1 base of the junction left unmatched.

The chain recombines TRBV4-1 with TRBJ1-1, with 10 bases identical to TRBD1. This CDR3 region has 15 residues. The germline V gene encodes CDR1 MGHRA and CDR2 YSYEKL. V was clipped by 1 base and J by 8 bases; unmatched bases: 7. In DNA, the CDR3 is TGCGCCAGCAGCCAAGCCGGGACAGGGGCTCGGGAAGCTTTCTTT. Protein sequence: CASSQAGTGAREAFF.

The CDR3 spells CASSQDRVNSPLHF. CDR3 nucleotide sequence: TGTGCCAGCAGCCAGGACAGGGTTAATTCACCCCTCCACTTT. The genes are TRBV7-3 and TRBJ1-6; 8 bases map to TRBD1. This CDR3 contains 14 residues. The V gene's germline CDR1 is SGHTA and CDR2 FQGTGA. Germline trimming cut 5 bases from V and 6 bases from J; bases unmatched to any gene: 3.